This entry lists 21 T cell receptor beta chains sequenced from one sample in a study of blood T cell repertoires in COVID-19. Sequenced by immunoSEQ multiplex PCR; TCRdb stores in-frame clones only, minus some. The table has 70,000 to 95,000 clones, 75% to 90% seen once. Material: peripheral blood. The receptors were sampled from a man between 50 and 59 years old with active COVID-19.

J is TRBJ2-5 and V is TRBV7-9, with D uncertain. The germline gives CDR1 SEHNR, CDR2 FQNEAQ (reference sequence). The CDR3 contains 14 residues. V was pared by 7 bases and J by 2 bases, with 14 bases between. CDR3 protein: CASTFEPIQETQYF. CDR3 sequence (DNA): TGTGCCAGCACCTTTGAACCTATACAAGAGACCCAGTACTTC.

J is TRBJ2-5 and V is TRBV6-6; 9 bases line up with TRBD2. The germline gives CDR1 MNHNY, CDR2 SVGAGI (reference sequence). CDR3 size: 16 residues. After removal of 5 bases from V and 5 bases from J, the junction contained 12 bases not matched to a gene. CDR3 region: CASSQRWREGAETQYF. For the CDR3, the DNA is TGTGCCAGCAGTCAGCGGTGGCGGGAGGGGGCGGAGACCCAGTACTTC.

The V gene is TRBV7-2, the J gene TRBJ2-3; a weak D match, TRBD2 (5 bases). Trimming took off 1 base at V and 2 bases at J, with 10 bases between the two ends. Germline CDR1 and CDR2: SGHTA and FQGNSA. The CDR3 is 15 residues long. CDR3 coding DNA: TGTGCCAGCAGCTTAGTCCCGGGGTACACAGATACGCAGTATTTT. Its translation is CASSLVPGYTDTQYF.

For the CDR3, the DNA is TGTGCCAGCAGTGGCACAGGCCTCAACACTGAAGCTTTCTTT. As protein: CASSGTGLNTEAFF. The chain combines TRBV25-1 with TRBJ1-1; maybe TRBD1 (5 bases). Trimming left V 4 bases short and J 2 bases short, with 11 bases between. CDR3 size: 14 residues. Germline V CDR1 and CDR2: MGHDK, SYGVNS. Based on the CDR3 plus reference TRBV25-1 and TRBJ1-1, the full variable domain is EADIYQTPRYLVIGTGKKITLECSQTMGHDKMYWYQQDPGMELHLIHYSYGVNSTEKGDLSSESTVSRIRTEHFPLTLESARPSHTSQYLCASSGTGLNTEAFFGQGTRLTVV.

The V and J genes are TRBV7-2 and TRBJ1-6; 8 bases match TRBD1. J was trimmed by 6 bases and V by 2 bases; bases with no gene match: 6. The CDR3 loop spans 16 amino acids. CDR1 is SGHTA, CDR2 FQGNSA, per germline. The CDR3 loop reads CASSLSRTGPNSPLHF. The CDR3 region has the DNA TGTGCCAGCAGCTTATCTAGGACAGGGCCTAATTCACCCCTCCACTTT.

This chain uses TRBV25-1 with TRBJ1-2, with a tentative D call TRBD1 (6 bases). The germline gives CDR1 MGHDK, CDR2 SYGVNS. The CDR3 contains 15 residues. V lost 5 bases and J 2 bases, leaving 15 bases between the germline ends. CDR3 nucleotide sequence: TGTGCCAGCAGTTCCCCGGGACAAGGAAACTATGGCTACACCTTC. It encodes CASSSPGQGNYGYTF.

The V gene is TRBV2, the J gene TRBJ2-3; the D is unclear. CDR1 is SNHLY and CDR2 is FYNNEI in the germline V gene. Trimming stripped 5 bases from V and 4 bases from J, with 13 bases between. The CDR3 loop spans 14 amino acids. The CDR3 DNA reads as TGTGCCAGCAGTCAACATCAGTCCGCAGATACGCAGTATTTT. Translated, it gives CASSQHQSADTQYF.

This chain joins TRBV7-2 and TRBJ2-3; possible D gene TRBD2, 6 bases. CDR3 length: 13 amino acids. V lost 5 bases to trimming and J lost 5 bases, with 11 bases between them. CDR1 and CDR2 from the germline V gene are SGHTA and FQGNSA. The CDR3 DNA follows: TGTGCCAGCAGCCCCGGGGGACGAGATACGCAGTATTTT. This codes for CASSPGGRDTQYF.

This rearrangement joins TRBV7-9 to TRBJ1-1; a weak D match, TRBD1 (5 bases). There are 16 residues in the CDR3. Trimming took off 5 bases at V and 0 bases at J, with 16 bases between the two ends. Germline CDR1 SEHNR, CDR2 FQNEAQ (reference sequence). In DNA form, the CDR3 reads TGTGCCAGCAGCCACCCCCTGGAGGGGATGAACACTGAAGCTTTCTTT. It encodes CASSHPLEGMNTEAFF. Full variable domain (remainder filled in from reference TRBV7-9 and TRBJ1-1): DTGVSQNPRHKITKRGQNVTFRCDPISEHNRLYWYRQTLGQGPEFLTYFQNEAQLEKSRLLSDRFSAERPKGSFSTLEIQRTEQGDSAMYLCASSHPLEGMNTEAFFGQGTRLTVV.

There are a few counts of this clone. The chain is built from TRBV12-5 and TRBJ1-5, with 7 bases that match TRBD1. V gave up 2 bases and J gave up 7 bases; unmatched junction bases: 14. Germline values: CDR1 LGHNT, CDR2 FRNRAP. The CDR3 spans 17 residues. The DNA of the CDR3 is TGTGCTAGTGGTTTGCCGGGGCGTGACAGGGAAATCCAGCCCCAGCATTTT. It is translated as CASGLPGRDREIQPQHF.

V gene TRBV28 combines with J gene TRBJ2-3; TRBD2 matches 8 bases. The CDR3 has 16 amino acids. Germline lookup yields CDR1 MDHEN and CDR2 SYDVKM. V was clipped by 2 bases and J by 0 bases; unmatched bases: 4. As DNA, the CDR3 is TGTGCCAGCAGTTTACAGGCTAGCGGGAGCACAGATACGCAGTATTTT. This gives the protein CASSLQASGSTDTQYF.

This chain joins TRBV4-3 and TRBJ1-2; 10 bases fit TRBD1. CDR1 and CDR2 from the germline V gene are LGHNA and YSLEER. This CDR3 is 17 amino acids long. The junction had 10 bases not matched to a gene; V was cut back by 2 bases and J by 4 bases. The CDR3 DNA reads TGCGCCAGCAGCCAAATTTTAGGTGGACAGGGGGTCTATGGCTACACCTTC. Translating it yields CASSQILGGQGVYGYTF.

V and J are TRBV19 and TRBJ2-7; 10 bases fit TRBD1. The CDR3 has 13 residues. Germline assignment: CDR1 LNHDA and CDR2 SQIVND (reference sequence). V lost 3 bases to trimming and J lost 4 bases; unmatched junction nucleotides: 0. The CDR3 DNA follows: TGTGCCAGTAGTATGGGACAGGGGTACGAGCAGTACTTC. Its translation: CASSMGQGYEQYF.

The V and J genes are TRBV6-5 and TRBJ2-1; possibly TRBD2 for D (5 bases). This CDR3 comprises 11 residues. The germline V gene has CDR1 MNHEY and CDR2 SVGAGI. V shed 2 bases and J shed 9 bases, with 5 bases lying between them. CDR3 sequence: CASSYGSEQFF. CDR3 nucleotides: TGTGCCAGCAGTTACGGGAGTGAGCAGTTCTTC.

This rearrangement joins TRBV14 to TRBJ2-1; the match to TRBD2 covers 7 bases. J was trimmed by 6 bases and V by 0 bases; bases with no gene match: 8. Germline values: CDR1 SGHDN, CDR2 FVKESK. CDR3 length equals 16 residues. The chain's CDR3 is CASSQELAISSNEQFF. The CDR3, as DNA: TGTGCCAGCAGCCAAGAACTAGCGATAAGTTCCAATGAGCAGTTCTTC.

This chain connects TRBV28 to TRBJ2-5; TRBD1 matches at 8 bases. This CDR3 spans 16 amino acids. The V gene end was trimmed by 5 bases and the J gene end by 5 bases; junction bases not matched to a gene: 13. Germline CDR1 and CDR2: MDHEN and SYDVKM. In nucleotides, the CDR3 is TGTGCCAGCAGTCTCTCCCGGACAGGGATATACGAGACCCAGTACTTC. This sequence encodes CASSLSRTGIYETQYF.

Concerning this clone itself: The sample carries other DNA sequences with the same CDR3. This CDR3 reads CAISETVYGYTF. CDR3 sequence (DNA): TGTGCCATCAGCGAGACAGTCTATGGCTACACCTTC. This sequence joins TRBV10-3 and TRBJ1-2; a possible D gene is TRBD1 (5 bases). CDR3 length: 12 residues. Germline CDR1 and CDR2: ENHRY and SYGVKD. V lost 6 bases and J 4 bases, leaving 9 bases between the germline ends.

This chain connects TRBV27 to TRBJ1-1; unclear D gene. Germline V gene data show CDR1 as MNHEY and CDR2 as SMNVEV (reference sequence). This CDR3 contains 13 residues. The V gene lost 8 bases and the J gene lost 2 bases, with 12 bases spanning the gap. The CDR3 protein is CASAPNRNTEAFF. The CDR3 DNA follows: TGTGCCAGCGCCCCAAACAGAAACACTGAAGCTTTCTTT.

This chain uses TRBV7-2 with TRBJ1-2; D perhaps matches TRBD1 (5 bases). The CDR3 length is 16 residues. The V end was cut by 1 base, the J end by 8 bases, with 20 bases between. The V gene's germline CDR1 is SGHTA and CDR2 FQGNSA. The CDR3 region has the DNA TGTGCCAGCAGCTTAGGTACTCAGGGATTTGGTGGAGGCTACACCTTC. Translated, it gives CASSLGTQGFGGGYTF.

The CDR3 DNA is TGCGCCAGCAGCCAACCGGGACAGGGGGCTGGCGAGCAGTACTTC. This gives the protein CASSQPGQGAGEQYF. This chain uses TRBV4-1 with TRBJ2-7, with 12 nucleotides matching TRBD1. The CDR3 is 15 residues long. Trimming took 2 bases from V and 6 from J; bases not matched to a gene: 5. Germline-derived CDR1 and CDR2 are MGHRA and YSYEKL.

The chain links TRBV19 to TRBJ2-3; TRBD2 matches at 16 bases. Germline V gene sequence: CDR1 LNHDA, CDR2 SQIVND (reference sequence). The trim removed 6 bases at V and 4 bases at J, leaving 10 bases unmatched. The CDR3 runs to 18 residues. The CDR3 bases are TGTGCCAGTAGAAAACCGGGACTAGCGGGGGGGCCGGCAGATACGCAGTATTTT. Translating gives CASRKPGLAGGPADTQYF.